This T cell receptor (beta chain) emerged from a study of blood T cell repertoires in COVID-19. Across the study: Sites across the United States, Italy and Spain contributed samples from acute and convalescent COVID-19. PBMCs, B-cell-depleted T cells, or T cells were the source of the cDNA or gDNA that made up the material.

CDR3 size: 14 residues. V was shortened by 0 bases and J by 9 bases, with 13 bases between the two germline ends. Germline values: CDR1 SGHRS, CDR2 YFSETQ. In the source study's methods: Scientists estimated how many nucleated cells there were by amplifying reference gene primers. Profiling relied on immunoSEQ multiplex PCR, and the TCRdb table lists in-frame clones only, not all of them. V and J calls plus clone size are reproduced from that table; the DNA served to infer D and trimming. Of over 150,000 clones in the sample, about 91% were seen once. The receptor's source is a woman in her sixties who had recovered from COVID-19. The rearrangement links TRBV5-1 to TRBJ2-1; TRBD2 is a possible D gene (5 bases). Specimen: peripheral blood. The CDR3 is CASSLVPLRGEQFF. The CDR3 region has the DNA TGCGCCAGCAGCTTGGTGCCCCTCCGGGGTGAGCAGTTCTTC.